This paragraph reports one T cell receptor beta chain. Its specificity is not known. This entry comes from a study of cytomegalovirus exposure and HLA in healthy donors. Overall study findings and caveats: Among the most significant clusters, several appeared linked to common viral pathogens in a later analysis.

The study ran its PCR with 60 Vbeta and 13 Jbeta primers. Sequencing used immunoSEQ multiplex PCR; TCRdb keeps in-frame clones, though not all of them. The profile shows 83,000 or so clones, roughly 77% of them singletons. The sequencing input was PBMCs. The clonotype was recovered from a woman aged 40 to 50 in good health and CMV-seropositive.

The CDR3 here is CASSQGGFTDTQYF. The CDR3 bases are TGTGCCAGCTCACAGGGTGGGTTCACAGATACGCAGTATTTT. The chain is built from TRBV25-1 and TRBJ2-3, with a tentative D call TRBD1 (6 bases). Per germline, CDR1 MGHDK and CDR2 SYGVNS. Trimming took off 8 bases at V and 2 bases at J, with 14 bases between the two ends. The CDR3 is 14 residues long. Combining the CDR3 with reference TRBV25-1 and TRBJ2-3 gives the whole variable domain EADIYQTPRYLVIGTGKKITLECSQTMGHDKMYWYQQDPGMELHLIHYSYGVNSTEKGDLSSESTVSRIRTEHFPLTLESARPSHTSQYLCASSQGGFTDTQYFGPGTRLTVL.